The present T cell receptor beta chain was sequenced within a study of blood T cell repertoires in COVID-19. Background on the study: PBMCs, B-cell-depleted T cells, or T cells provided the cDNA or gDNA that made up the material.

Germline V lookup: CDR1 SGHTA, CDR2 FQGTGA. V shed 5 bases and J 8 bases; nucleotides not matched to a gene: 6. The CDR3 consists of 13 residues. This table comes from immunoSEQ multiplex PCR, and its TCRdb copy is limited to in-frame clones, with some not included. The data contain approximately 94,000 clones, just over 90% of them seen just once; the ten biggest clones take up about 3.9%. The chain joins TRBV7-3 to TRBJ2-1; 7 bases are a match to TRBD1. This receptor was identified in a woman aged 45-60 years in a cohort sampled during active COVID-19. Source material: peripheral blood. CDR3 sequence: CASSPNRGDEQFF. CDR3 DNA sequence: TGTGCCAGCAGCCCGAACAGGGGTGATGAGCAGTTCTTC.